What follows describes a single TCR beta chain. Its target is not known. The TCR beta CDR3 regions underwent amplification from RNA transcripts. HTBI-primed first-round RT-PCR preceded second-round multiplex PCR. Each CDR3 protein gets one entry after TCRdb re-called the multiplex PCR reads with MiXCR. The repertoire has hundreds of thousands of distinct CDR3 sequences, approximately 39% of them found once; the top ten carry 3.3%. These data come from a study of Graves' ophthalmopathy and Graves' hyperthyroidism. General study points: Blood also harbored most expanded thyroid clonotypes above 0.001 frequency.

CDR1 is SQVTM and CDR2 is ANQGSEA in the germline V gene. V was trimmed by 1 base and J by 4 bases, leaving 10 bases between them. The CDR3 has 13 amino acids. J is TRBJ1-1 and V is TRBV29-1; D unresolved. Sequences were obtained from peripheral blood. This receptor was identified in an adult man with Graves' ophthalmopathy. The CDR3 sequence is CSVEVGRTTEAFF. CDR3 DNA sequence: TGCAGCGTTGAAGTGGGGAGGACCACTGAAGCTTTCTTT. The variable domain in full, completed from reference TRBV29-1 and TRBJ1-1, reads SAVISQKPSRDICQRGTSLTIQCQVDSQVTMMFWYRQQPGQSLTLIATANQGSEATYESGFVIDKFPISRPNLTFSTLTVSNMSPEDSSIYLCSVEVGRTTEAFFGQGTRLTVV.